Listed below are T cell receptor beta chains from one sample, sequenced in a study of T cell responses to AZD1222 COVID-19 vaccine. Measured with immunoSEQ multiplex PCR; TCRdb has only the in-frame clones, and not every one. Of 150,000 to 200,000 clones listed, approximately 92% were seen once; the top ten hold over 9.5%. The sequencing used peripheral blood, collected on day 0 of AZD1222 vaccination. All receptors derive from an adult in good health. Both conserved end residues are part of each CDR3. Fields, in order: J gene, clone size, V gene, D gene, CDR3 DNA, CDR3 protein. A D gene is named only where the DNA matches it firmly. The size entry is marked missing in some rows and otherwise reads once, few, many or a size class.

TRBJ1-1	.	TRBV7-8	.	TGTGCCAGCAGCACCAGGGACACCATGAACACTGAAGCTTTCTTT	CASSTRDTMNTEAFF
TRBJ2-3	.	TRBV6-1	.	TGTGCCAGCAGGGACGGACTGGCAGATACGCAGTATTTT	CASRDGLADTQYF
TRBJ1-5	once	TRBV3-1/TRBV3-2	.	TGTGCCAGCAGCTCTACCGACAGACGGGGCCAGCCCCAGCATTTT	CASSSTDRRGQPQHF
TRBJ2-2	.	TRBV18	.	TGTGCCAGCTCACCAAGAGGGGCCAGGACCGGGGAGCTGTTTTTT	CASSPRGARTGELFF
TRBJ2-5	.	TRBV2	.	TGTGCCAGCAGTGAAGGAACGAGCGGGACCCAGTACTTC	CASSEGTSGTQYF
TRBJ1-2	.	TRBV24-1	TRBD1	TGTGCCACCAGTGATCCGGGACAGGATGGCTACACCTTC	CATSDPGQDGYTF
TRBJ1-5	.	TRBV15	.	TGTGCCACCAGCAGACGGGATCAGCCCCAGCATTTT	CATSRRDQPQHF
TRBJ1-6	.	TRBV4-3	.	TGCGCCAGCAGCCAGGGAGTGGACCGCGGGCATTCACCCCTCCACTTT	CASSQGVDRGHSPLHF
TRBJ2-7	.	TRBV10-3	TRBD2	TGTGCCATCACCCGACAACTAGCGCACAGCTCCTACGAGCAGTACTTC	CAITRQLAHSSYEQYF
TRBJ1-2	.	TRBV29-1	.	TGCAGCGTAGCAGACAGGAGCTATGGCTACACCTTC	CSVADRSYGYTF
TRBJ2-1	.	TRBV5-5	TRBD2	TGTGCCAGCAGCTTGGCCGCGGGGGAGGCCATCTACAATGAGCAGTTCTTC	CASSLAAGEAIYNEQFF
TRBJ1-5	.	TRBV18	.	TGTGCCAGCTCACCTCAGCCGAGCAATCAGCCCCAGCATTTT	CASSPQPSNQPQHF
TRBJ1-1	.	TRBV5-1	.	TGCGCCAGCAGCTCCAGGGACCTGGCCACTGAAGCTTTCTTT	CASSSRDLATEAFF
TRBJ2-2	many	TRBV27	.	TGTGCCAGCAGTTTGGGAGCGGCCACCGGGGAGCTGTTTTTT	CASSLGAATGELFF
TRBJ2-1	.	TRBV25-1	.	TGTGCCAGCAGTGTCCCCCCGAACCATGCCTACAATGAGCAGTTCTTC	CASSVPPNHAYNEQFF
TRBJ2-2	.	TRBV5-1	TRBD2	TGCGCCAGCAGCTTGGATCTAGCGGGAGTCGGGGAGCTGTTTTTT	CASSLDLAGVGELFF
TRBJ1-1	.	TRBV20-1	.	TGCAGTGCTAGTCTGGGTGGGGGCAAGAACACTGAAGCTTTCTTT	CSASLGGGKNTEAFF
TRBJ2-7	.	TRBV4-1	.	TGCGCCAGCAGCCCTCGTGGCGGCTCCTACGAGCAGTACTTC	CASSPRGGSYEQYF
TRBJ2-7	.	TRBV29-1	TRBD2	TGCAGCGTTGAAGAAGGCACCGGGACTACCACCGAGCAGTACTTC	CSVEEGTGTTTEQYF
TRBJ1-2	once	TRBV10-3	.	TGTGCCATCCACAGCGAGGGCGGGGATGGCTACACCTTC	CAIHSEGGDGYTF
TRBJ1-6	.	TRBV7-9	TRBD1	TGTGCCAGCAGCTTATTCATTCACCAGGGGGACTCACCCCTCCACTTT	CASSLFIHQGDSPLHF
TRBJ2-7	once	TRBV19	TRBD2	TGTGCCAGTAGTAATGCCGAAGCCGGACTAGCGGGATTGCGGGAGCAGTACTTC	CASSNAEAGLAGLREQYF
TRBJ1-3	.	TRBV11-2	TRBD1	TGTGCCAGCAGCTTATCGGACAGGGTTATTGGAAACACCATATATTTT	CASSLSDRVIGNTIYF
TRBJ1-5	.	TRBV5-4	.	TGTGCCAGCAGCCCGGATGTGGGGAGCAATCAGCCCCAGCATTTT	CASSPDVGSNQPQHF
TRBJ2-2	.	TRBV5-1	.	TGCGCCAGCAGCTCCGGGCAGAACACCGGGGAGCTGTTTTTT	CASSSGQNTGELFF
TRBJ1-4	.	TRBV5-8	TRBD1	TGTGCCAGCAGCACAGGGACAGAGTTTAATGAAAAACTGTTTTTT	CASSTGTEFNEKLFF
TRBJ1-6	few	TRBV6-6	TRBD1	TGTGCCAGCAGTCGTCCCGGGACAGGGGGGGCGCGCTCACCCCTCCACTTT	CASSRPGTGGARSPLHF
TRBJ2-6	.	TRBV7-2	TRBD2	TGTGCCAGCAGCTTCGGCGGGAGAACGGCAGGGGCCAACGTCCTGACTTTC	CASSFGGRTAGANVLTF
TRBJ1-1	.	TRBV6-4	.	TGTGCCAGCAGGACGGGGACCGGGAACACTGAAGCTTTCTTT	CASRTGTGNTEAFF
TRBJ2-1	.	TRBV13	TRBD1	TGTGCCAGCAGCCCCGCTGGACAGGGGGTGTGGAGTGAGCAGTTCTTC	CASSPAGQGVWSEQFF
TRBJ2-3	few	TRBV24-1	TRBD2	TGTGCCACCAGCTCCGCGGGAGGGCAAGATACGCAGTATTTT	CATSSAGGQDTQYF
TRBJ2-5	.	TRBV3-1/TRBV3-2	.	TGTGCCAGCAGCGCCTACCGGGAGACCCAGTACTTC	CASSAYRETQYF
TRBJ2-7	.	TRBV3-1/TRBV3-2	.	TGTGCCAGCAGCCAACTCGTACCGGGCCACTCCTACGAGCAGTACTTC	CASSQLVPGHSYEQYF
TRBJ2-3	.	TRBV27	TRBD2	TGTGCCAGCAGTTTTGTATCGTCCAGCGGGGGGCCTACAGATACGCAGTATTTT	CASSFVSSSGGPTDTQYF
TRBJ1-4	.	TRBV2	.	TGTGCCAGCAGTGAAAGAAGCCTGGAAAATGAAAAACTGTTTTTT	CASSERSLENEKLFF
TRBJ1-3	.	TRBV11-2	.	TGTGCCAGCAGCTTCTTTAGCTCTGGAAACACCATATATTTT	CASSFFSSGNTIYF
TRBJ2-2	.	TRBV19	.	TGTGCCAGTAGTATAGCAGACAACGGGGAGCTGTTTTTT	CASSIADNGELFF
TRBJ2-1	.	TRBV28	.	TGTGCCAGCATCGAACCTCGCGGGTACAATGAGCAGTTCTTC	CASIEPRGYNEQFF
TRBJ1-2	.	TRBV27	.	TGTGCCAGCCGAACTCACGACAGCCGAGAAGGCTACACCTTC	CASRTHDSREGYTF
TRBJ2-1	.	TRBV5-6	.	TGTGCCAGCAACCCGTTAGGGTCAGGCTACAATGAGCAGTTCTTC	CASNPLGSGYNEQFF
TRBJ1-2	.	TRBV27	.	TGTGCCAGCAGTCCTCCCTTGGGGGGGGGCTACACCTTC	CASSPPLGGGYTF
TRBJ2-7	.	TRBV7-9	.	TGTGCCAGCAGCGCAACAGGCTGGGGTTCCTACGAGCAGTACTTC	CASSATGWGSYEQYF
TRBJ2-2	.	TRBV28	TRBD2	TGTGCCAGCAACAAAGCGGGAGGGGGCACCGGGGAGCTGTTTTTT	CASNKAGGGTGELFF
TRBJ2-3	.	TRBV29-1	TRBD2	TGCAGCGGGATCCTAGCGGGTCTAAATACGCAGTATTTT	CSGILAGLNTQYF
TRBJ2-1	once	TRBV2	.	TGTGCCAGCAGTGAAAGGCCCTTCAGTGAGCAGTTCTTC	CASSERPFSEQFF
TRBJ2-7	.	TRBV2	TRBD2	TGTGCCAGCATTAGCGGGACCCTCTCCTACGAGCAGTACTTC	CASISGTLSYEQYF
TRBJ1-2	.	TRBV28	TRBD1	TGTGCCAGCAGCCCCCGACAGGGGCGGGCCTATGGCTACACCTTC	CASSPRQGRAYGYTF